These 19 T cell receptor beta chains were all obtained from the same sample, sequenced in a study of CD8+ T cells in alopecia areata. Markers including CD4, CD8alpha, NKG2D and NKG2ACE guided sorting of pooled cutaneous lymph node cells. RNA, once extracted, was reverse transcribed into cDNA for use as the sequencing template. Method: immunoSEQ multiplex PCR; TCRdb's copy keeps in-frame clones and lacks some. Recorded here are 200,000 to 300,000 clones, with no singletons, and the ten leading clones hold about 1.1%. The sequenced sample consisted of CD4+ T cells sorted from a lymph node. The receptors stem from a C3H/HeJ mouse with alopecia areata. Strain MHC haplotype: H2-k.

This clone showed up just a few times. The listed genes are named as in mouse. The read finishes 4 residues shy of the CDR3 end, and the germline J gene is used to complete it. The chain is built from TRBV13-1 and TRBJ1-2; 7 bases map to TRBD1. J gave up 0 bases and V 2 bases, and 4 bases lay outside the gene matches. The CDR3 contains 15 residues. Germline loops: CDR1 NSHNY, CDR2 SYGAGN. The sequenced part of the CDR3 DNA is TGTGCCAGCAGTGAGCAACAGGGGTCAAACTCC. As protein: CASSEQQGSNS. The whole CDR3 region reads CASSEQQGSNSDYTF.

This clone was observed a few times. Gene names and germline refer to mouse. The DNA ends 4 residues before the CDR3 does, and the rest of the CDR3 is filled in from the germline J gene. This chain uses TRBV13-2 with TRBJ2-7; 8 bases align to TRBD2. The germline CDR1 and CDR2 sequences are NNHNN and SYGAGS (reference sequence). There are 14 residues in the CDR3. The CDR3 DNA, read in part, is TGTGCCAGCGGTGATTGGGGGGGGCGCGAT. It codes for CASGDWGGRD. The entire CDR3 reads CASGDWGGRDEQYF.

This clone has only a few counts. Any gene name here is a mouse gene name. The read finishes 4 residues shy of the CDR3 end, and the germline J gene is used to complete it. The chain couples TRBV31 to TRBJ2-5; TRBD2 matches 9 bases. This CDR3 is built from 14 residues. Looked up from germline, CDR1 is GKSSPN and CDR2 is SITVG. J gave up 1 base and V 4 bases, and 3 bases lay outside the gene matches. The covered CDR3 bases are TGTGCCTGGAAAAGACTGGGGGACCAAGAC. Translating gives CAWKRLGDQD. The entire CDR3 protein is CAWKRLGDQDTQYF.

This clone was seen more than once but under ten times. Gene names refer to mouse genes. The CDR3 extends 4 residues past the end of the read, so its final part is completed from the germline J gene. J is TRBJ1-1 and V is TRBV19; D remains unclear. Trimming stripped 5 bases from V and 4 bases from J, with 9 bases between. The CDR3 runs to 12 residues. CDR1 and CDR2 (germline): FNHDT, SITEND (reference sequence). The CDR3 region is CASSRHITEVFF. The covered CDR3 bases are TGTGCCAGCAGCAGACATATCACA.

To note about this clone: Mouse gene names and germline throughout. The CDR3 end lies 4 residues beyond the end of the read and is filled in from the germline J gene. The chain is built from TRBV5 and TRBJ2-3, with D unclear. CDR3 size: 15 residues. Per the germline V gene, CDR1 is LGHNA and CDR2 is YNLKQL (reference sequence). V was clipped by 0 bases and J by 1 base, with 8 bases between them. The CDR3 sequence is CASSQEGIGAETLYF. The DNA read from the CDR3 is TGTGCCAGCAGCCAAGAGGGGATCGGTGCAGAA.

On this clone: Each gene name is a mouse one. The read comes to an end 4 residues before the CDR3 does, leaving the germline J gene to fill in the end. The genes are TRBV13-1 and TRBJ2-2; the match to TRBD1 covers 8 bases. The germline V gene encodes CDR1 NSHNY and CDR2 SYGAGN. The junction had 0 bases not matched to a gene; V was cut back by 5 bases and J by 3 bases. The CDR3 covers 13 residues. CDR3 region: CASRTGDTGQLYF. CDR3 bases read: TGTGCCAGCAGGACAGGGGACACCGGG.

There are a few counts of this clone. The gene symbols are mouse symbols. The read falls 4 residues short of the CDR3 end, and the missing part is taken from the germline J gene. This CDR3 is also generated by other DNA sequences in the sample. The chain is built from TRBV13-3 and TRBJ1-2; TRBD1 might be the D (5 bases). In germline, CDR1 is NNHDY, CDR2 SYVADS. This CDR3 is 13 amino acids long. V was shortened by 4 bases and J by 1 base, with 8 bases between the two germline ends. The CDR3 loop reads CASSSDRNSDYTF. Partial CDR3 DNA: TGTGCCAGCAGTTCAGACAGAAACTCC.

This clone was observed a few times. Gene and germline names: mouse. The CDR3 end lies 4 residues beyond the end of the read and is filled in from the germline J gene. Other nucleotide sequences from this sample produce the same CDR3. The chain couples TRBV13-1 to TRBJ2-5, with D tentatively TRBD1 (6 bases). CDR1 and CDR2 (germline): NSHNY, SYGAGN. Trimming cost V 0 bases and J 3 bases, with 11 bases left between them. The CDR3 sequence is 15 residues long. Here the CDR3 reads CASSDAPGQQDTQYF. The DNA read from the CDR3 is TGTGCCAGCAGTGATGCACCCGGACAGCAAGAC.

This clone occurred a few times. The genes are named according to mouse. The CDR3 end is not reached by the read, which stops 4 residues before it; the germline J gene fills it in. The sample has other DNA sequences that encode this CDR3 too. The gene calls are TRBV19 and TRBJ2-5, with a weak D call TRBD1 (5 bases). The CDR3 runs 13 residues. Germline V CDR1 and CDR2: FNHDT, SITEND (reference sequence). The CDR3 DNA, read in part, is TGTGCCAGCAGTATAAGGGGAGGCGAC. Translating gives CASSIRGGD. The whole CDR3 region reads CASSIRGGDTQYF. The full variable domain, rest sourced from reference TRBV19 and TRBJ2-5, is GGIITQTPKFLIGQEGQKLTLKCQQNFNHDTMYWYRQDSGKGLRLIYYSITENDLQKGDLSEGYDASREKKSSFSLTVTSAQKNEMAVFLCASSIRGGDTQYFGPGTRLLVL.

The sample holds a few counts of this clone. Each gene name is a mouse one. The read falls 4 residues short of the CDR3 end, and the missing part is taken from the germline J gene. The sample has other DNA sequences that encode this CDR3 too. The chain has TRBV5 and TRBJ2-5, with D possibly being TRBD1 (5 bases). Germline CDR1 is LGHNA and CDR2 is YNLKQL (reference sequence). Trimming shortened V by 0 bases and J by 2 bases, and 6 bases separated the two germline ends. CDR3 size: 14 residues. CDR3 sequence reads: CASSQDDSQDTQYF. The DNA read from the CDR3 is TGTGCCAGCAGCCAAGACGACAGCCAAGAC.

This clone was seen a few times. These gene names are mouse names. The read ends 4 residues shy of where the CDR3 ends; the end is completed using the germline J gene. This CDR3 is also generated by other DNA sequences in the sample. The chain joins TRBV1 to TRBJ2-2, with D tentatively TRBD1 (5 bases). The V gene's germline CDR1 is NSQYPW and CDR2 LRSPGD (reference sequence). Trimming took off 0 bases at V and 2 bases at J, with 10 bases between the two ends. The CDR3 runs 16 residues. CDR3 protein: CTCSADLAGNTGQLYF. CDR3 DNA, as far as it was read: TGCACCTGCAGTGCAGATCTGGCAGGGAACACCGGG.

Points on this clone: Gene names are the mouse ones. The CDR3 is cut off 4 residues early in the read; its end comes from the germline J gene. Other DNA sequences in the sample encode the same CDR3. The rearrangement uses TRBV5 and TRBJ2-7; D possibly corresponds to TRBD2 (6 bases). Germline V gene lookup returns CDR1 LGHNA and CDR2 YNLKQL (reference sequence). V lost 0 bases and J 0 bases, leaving 9 bases between the germline ends. This CDR3 comprises 15 residues. The sequenced part of the CDR3 DNA is TGTGCCAGCAGCCAAGATTTGGGGGTCTCCTAT. Translation gives CASSQDLGVSY. The CDR3, in full, reads CASSQDLGVSYEQYF.

Worth noting for this clone: Gene names follow the mouse nomenclature. CDR3 protein: CAPGGDSQNTLYF. The covered CDR3 bases are TGTGCCCCCGGGGGGGATAGTCAAAAC. The chain combines TRBV13-3 with TRBJ2-4, with TRBD2 matching 7 bases. The read falls 4 residues short of the CDR3 end, and the missing part is taken from the germline J gene. This CDR3 is built from 13 residues. J gave up 0 bases and V 10 bases, and 5 bases lay outside the gene matches. The germline V gene has CDR1 NNHDY and CDR2 SYVADS.

This clone was observed a few times. Gene labels here are mouse ones. The sequenced fragment ends 4 residues before the CDR3 boundary, so the rest is inferred from the germline J gene. The chain recombines TRBV19 with TRBJ2-7; 8 positions agree with TRBD2. CDR1 and CDR2 (germline): FNHDT, SITEND (reference sequence). The CDR3 is 14 amino acids. CDR3 in amino acids: CASSINWGPYEQYF. The part of the CDR3 DNA that was read is TGTGCCAGCAGTATTAACTGGGGGCCTTAT.

This clone was observed a handful of times. All gene names here are mouse names. The sequenced fragment ends 4 residues before the CDR3 boundary, so the rest is inferred from the germline J gene. The chain uses TRBV5 and TRBJ2-7; 9 bases line up with TRBD2. CDR3 length equals 15 residues. Germline V lookup: CDR1 LGHNA, CDR2 YNLKQL (reference sequence). V gave up 1 base and J gave up 2 bases; unmatched junction bases: 3. CDR3 bases read: TGTGCCAGCAGCCAAGTGGGGACTGGGACCTAT. Translated, it gives CASSQVGTGTY. Given in full, the CDR3 is CASSQVGTGTYEQYF.

This clone was seen a handful of times. Mouse names are used for the genes. Coverage ceases 4 residues before the CDR3 finishes, and the germline J gene fills in the end. The chain joins TRBV12-1 to TRBJ2-4, with D possibly being TRBD1 (6 bases). The CDR3 is made up of 16 amino acids. The V end was cut by 0 bases, the J end by 1 base, with 13 bases between. Germline assignment: CDR1 SGHSN and CDR2 HYEKVE. The CDR3 bases that were read are TGTGCCAGCTCTCTCGTAACAGGGAAGGGTCAAAAC. Protein product: CASSLVTGKGQN. The whole CDR3 protein is CASSLVTGKGQNTLYF.

With respect to this clone: Gene and germline names: mouse. The DNA ends 4 residues before the CDR3 does, and the rest of the CDR3 is filled in from the germline J gene. This chain links TRBV31 with TRBJ1-2; D might be TRBD1 (6 bases). V was clipped by 1 base and J by 0 bases, with 12 bases between them. Germline V gives CDR1 GKSSPN, CDR2 SITVG. The CDR3 sequence is 15 residues long. The CDR3 DNA, read in part, is TGTGCCTGGAGTCCCACAGGGAGAACAAACTCC. Translated: CAWSPTGRTNS. The entire CDR3 protein is CAWSPTGRTNSDYTF.

This clone has a handful of counts. Any gene name here is a mouse gene name. The read stops 4 residues short of the end of the CDR3; the missing end is completed from the germline J gene. The rearrangement uses TRBV13-1 and TRBJ2-1; TRBD1 aligns across 8 bases. CDR3 length equals 13 residues. Germline V gives CDR1 NSHNY, CDR2 SYGAGN. CDR3 bases read: TGTGCCAGCAGTGATAGACAGGGGACT. Its translation is CASSDRQGT. The entire CDR3 sequence reads CASSDRQGTEQFF.

With respect to this clone: Gene and germline names: mouse. The CDR3 end lies 4 residues beyond the end of the read and is filled in from the germline J gene. The V and J genes are TRBV13-2 and TRBJ2-1, with 8 bases that match TRBD2. J was trimmed by 3 bases and V by 3 bases; bases with no gene match: 5. This CDR3 contains 15 residues. Germline loops: CDR1 NNHNN, CDR2 SYGAGS (reference sequence). The CDR3 region is CASGADWGLYAEQFF. Incomplete CDR3 DNA: TGTGCCAGCGGTGCCGACTGGGGCCTCTATGCT.